The next 10 T cell receptor beta chains were all read from a single sample in a study of CD8 T cells in Susac syndrome. After extraction with the RNeasy kit, roughly 0.45 to 1 ug of the RNA was reverse transcribed using random hexamers. TCRdb independently ran MiXCR on the immunoSEQ multiplex PCR reads; one entry per CDR3 protein. The sample has some 400,000 distinct CDR3 sequences; roughly 85% are singletons. Sequencing was performed on CD8+ T cells from PBMCs. These receptors came from a human donor with multiple sclerosis.

V is TRBV5-4 and J is TRBJ2-2, with 9 bases that match TRBD1. The germline CDR1 and CDR2 sequences are SGHNT and YYREEE (reference sequence). The CDR3 extends over 16 amino acids. After removal of 6 bases from V and 5 bases from J, the junction contained 11 bases not matched to a gene. CDR3 loop: CASTQPGQGLTGELFF. The CDR3, as DNA: TGTGCCAGCACCCAACCGGGACAGGGTCTAACCGGGGAGCTGTTTTTT.

This clonotype has a handful of counts. The V and J genes are TRBV28 and TRBJ1-1; D gene ambiguous. The CDR3 extends over 15 amino acids. V gave up 4 bases and J gave up 1 base, with 13 bases separating them. CDR1 and CDR2 from the germline V gene are MDHEN and SYDVKM. CDR3 loop: CASSSRTGENTEAFF. DNA of the CDR3: TGTGCCAGCAGTTCCAGGACTGGGGAGAACACTGAAGCTTTCTTT.

This sequence joins TRBV20-1 and TRBJ2-1; 7 nucleotides match TRBD1. The CDR3 is made up of 11 amino acids. Germline V gene lookup returns CDR1 DFQATT and CDR2 SNEGSKA (reference sequence). Losses at the gene ends were 6 bases for V and 6 bases for J; bases not matched to a gene: 2. CDR3 loop: CSAPGGNEQFF. The CDR3 nucleotides are TGCAGTGCGCCAGGGGGCAATGAGCAGTTCTTC.

This sequence joins TRBV19 and TRBJ2-1; D might be TRBD1 (6 bases). V was clipped by 7 bases and J by 8 bases, with 9 bases between them. CDR3 size: 11 residues. The germline gives CDR1 LNHDA, CDR2 SQIVND (reference sequence). CDR3 in DNA: TGTGCCAGTACTACAGGGCATGAGCAGTTCTTC. It translates to CASTTGHEQFF. Variable domain in full (rest from reference TRBV19 and TRBJ2-1): DGGITQSPKYLFRKEGQNVTLSCEQNLNHDAMYWYRQDPGQGLRLIYYSQIVNDFQKGDIAEGYSVSREKKESFPLTVTSAQKNPTAFYLCASTTGHEQFFGPGTRLTVL.

The chain joins TRBV4-2 to TRBJ1-1; TRBD1 is a possible D gene (5 bases). Germline CDR1 reads LGHNA; CDR2 reads YNFKEQ. Trimming removed 6 bases from V and 5 bases from J, with 10 bases in between. The CDR3 is 12 residues long. Here the CDR3 reads CASSDSATEAFF. The DNA for the CDR3 is TGTGCCAGCAGTGACAGCGCGACTGAAGCTTTCTTT.

The chain carries TRBV4-1 and TRBJ2-2; 8 nucleotides line up with TRBD2. This CDR3 has 17 amino acids. V trimming: 0 bases; J trimming: 2 bases; junction bases outside the gene matches: 5. Germline V lookup: CDR1 MGHRA, CDR2 YSYEKL. The CDR3 region is CASSQDRTSFNTGELFF. The CDR3 coding sequence is TGCGCCAGCAGCCAAGATCGGACTAGCTTTAACACCGGGGAGCTGTTTTTT.

The CDR3 reads CASADRVGGTEAFF. DNA of the CDR3: TGTGCCAGCGCCGACAGGGTTGGCGGCACTGAAGCTTTCTTT. The chain combines TRBV27 with TRBJ1-1, with 7 positions matching TRBD1. The CDR3 length is 14 residues. Germline V gene lookup returns CDR1 MNHEY and CDR2 SMNVEV (reference sequence). Trimming at V came to 8 bases and at J to 4 bases, leaving 10 bases not matched to a gene.

Only a few counts were recorded for this clonotype. The chain combines TRBV7-9 with TRBJ1-1; no definite D call. V lost 1 base and J lost 7, with 10 bases in between. CDR1 is SEHNR and CDR2 is FQNEAQ in the germline V gene (reference sequence). The CDR3 length is 13 residues. This CDR3 is CASSLGYLGEAFF. In DNA, the CDR3 is TGTGCCAGCAGCTTAGGATACTTGGGTGAAGCTTTCTTT. The full variable domain, in which reference TRBV7-9 and TRBJ1-1 provide the parts outside the CDR3, is DTGVSQNPRHKITKRGQNVTFRCDPISEHNRLYWYRQTLGQGPEFLTYFQNEAQLEKSRLLSDRFSAERPKGSFSTLEIQRTEQGDSAMYLCASSLGYLGEAFFGQGTRLTVV.

The V gene is TRBV28, the J gene TRBJ2-4, with D possibly matching TRBD2 (5 bases). This CDR3 comprises 14 residues. Germline CDR1 is MDHEN and CDR2 is SYDVKM. The V gene lost 3 bases and the J gene lost 3 bases, with 9 bases spanning the gap. CDR3 residues: CASSFGLDKNIQYF. The CDR3 DNA reads as TGTGCCAGCAGTTTTGGACTCGACAAAAACATTCAGTACTTC.

The rearrangement joins TRBV27 to TRBJ2-1; D is perhaps TRBD2 (6 bases). With 3 bases removed from V and 7 bases from J, the gap between germline ends came to 16 bases. The CDR3 consists of 15 residues. CDR1 is MNHEY and CDR2 is SMNVEV in the germline V gene (reference sequence). CDR3 nucleotides: TGTGCCAGCAGTTTGGAGGGCAGGGAGGATAATGAGCAGTTCTTC. Its translation is CASSLEGREDNEQFF.